The 8 T cell receptor beta chains below were found in one sample sequenced in a study of T-cell reconstitution after alpha-beta-depleted transplantation in children. Preparation of the TCRbeta library used unique molecular identifiers. One entry per CDR3 protein, called by TCRdb with MiXCR from the PCR reads. The sample yields about 120,000 distinct CDR3 sequences, roughly 23% seen once. Sequenced material: PBMCs, mostly from graft donor cells, taken 180 days after TCRalphabeta/CD19-depleted stem cell transplant. The receptors stem from a male patient aged 2 to 9 who had a stem cell transplant for chronic granulomatous disease, so the T cells may come from the graft donor.

The chain is built from TRBV12-3 or TRBV12-4 and TRBJ2-3, with D unclear. The CDR3 contains 15 residues. V dropped 6 bases and J dropped 2 bases, with 15 bases sitting between them. The CDR3 reads CASRDIRVPTDTQYF. In nucleotides, the CDR3 is TGTGCCAGCAGAGATATCCGGGTTCCCACAGATACGCAGTATTTT.

The chain combines TRBV5-1 with TRBJ2-5, with a possible D match to TRBD2 (6 bases). Germline loops: CDR1 SGHRS, CDR2 YFSETQ. Trimming removed 1 base from V and 3 bases from J, with 10 bases in between. This CDR3 spans 14 amino acids. CDR3 amino acids: CASSLSGEKETQYF. Written as DNA, the CDR3 is TGCGCCAGCAGCTTGTCGGGAGAGAAAGAGACCCAGTACTTC.

This clonotype was found a few times. The chain joins TRBV6-5 to TRBJ1-5, with D unresolved. In germline, CDR1 is MNHEY, CDR2 SVGAGI. There are 14 residues in the CDR3. V lost 4 bases and J lost 0, with 7 bases in between. The CDR3 DNA reads TGTGCCAGCAGTTTGGACCTTAGCAATCAGCCCCAGCATTTT. This translates into CASSLDLSNQPQHF.

This clonotype turned up a few times. The chain employs TRBV2 and TRBJ2-4; TRBD2 might be the D (5 bases). The CDR3 is made up of 14 amino acids. Germline loops: CDR1 SNHLY, CDR2 FYNNEI. Trimming took off 2 bases at V and 1 base at J, with 6 bases between the two ends. Written as DNA, the CDR3 is TGTGCCAGCAGTGAAACGGGGGCCAAAAACATTCAGTACTTC. This codes for CASSETGAKNIQYF.

This clonotype was picked up a small number of times. The V and J genes are TRBV21-1 and TRBJ2-7; TRBD2 is taken as the D call from the table, unchecked against the DNA. TRBV21-1 is described as a pseudogene. The CDR3 extends over 16 amino acids. The CDR3 nucleotides read TGTGCCAGCATCTCCTTACTCGTCCCGAGGGGCTACGAGCAGTACTTC. Translated: CASISLLVPRGYEQYF.

This clonotype was counted at least ten times. The CDR3 here is CASTARDSTYGYTF. The DNA for the CDR3 is TGTGCCAGCACAGCCCGCGACAGTACTTATGGCTACACCTTC. The chain links TRBV6-5 to TRBJ1-2; tentatively, D is TRBD1 (5 bases). There are 14 residues in the CDR3. Germline values: CDR1 MNHEY, CDR2 SVGAGI. V was cut by 7 bases and J by 5 bases, with 17 bases left in between.

The rearrangement uses TRBV9 and TRBJ1-5; no firm D call. Trimming removed 4 bases from V and 1 base from J, with 12 bases in between. CDR3 length equals 15 residues. From germline, CDR1 is SGDLS and CDR2 YYNGEE. The DNA for the CDR3 is TGTGCCAGCAGCTTAGGTGGGATAAGCAATCAGCCCCAGCATTTT. Its protein is CASSLGGISNQPQHF.

The chain is built from TRBV20-1 and TRBJ2-5; D is unclear. The CDR3 extends over 11 amino acids. Trimming removed 0 bases at V and 12 bases at J, with 11 bases between. Germline V gene lookup returns CDR1 DFQATT and CDR2 SNEGSKA (reference sequence). The CDR3 loop reads CSARDLPPEYF. The CDR3 nucleotides are TGCAGTGCTAGAGATCTCCCCCCCGAGTACTTC.